This entry describes one T cell receptor beta chain. Between the trimmed V and J ends, which lost 2 bases and 0 bases, there was a span of 5 bases. The CDR3 sequence is 13 residues long. CDR1 is MNHNS and CDR2 is SASEGT in the germline V gene. The data were taken from a study of technical replicates of blood from several donors. Assay used: immunoSEQ multiplex PCR; TCRdb lists only in-frame clones, some missing. The sample lists roughly 72,000 clones; roughly 93% were seen once. The J gene is TRBJ2-7, the V gene TRBV6-1; no clear D. The sequence was collected from a human donor in good health. Specimen: T cells isolated from PBMCs. CDR3 nucleotides: TGTGCCAGCAGTGAAACTCTCTCCTACGAGCAGTACTTC. It translates to CASSETLSYEQYF.